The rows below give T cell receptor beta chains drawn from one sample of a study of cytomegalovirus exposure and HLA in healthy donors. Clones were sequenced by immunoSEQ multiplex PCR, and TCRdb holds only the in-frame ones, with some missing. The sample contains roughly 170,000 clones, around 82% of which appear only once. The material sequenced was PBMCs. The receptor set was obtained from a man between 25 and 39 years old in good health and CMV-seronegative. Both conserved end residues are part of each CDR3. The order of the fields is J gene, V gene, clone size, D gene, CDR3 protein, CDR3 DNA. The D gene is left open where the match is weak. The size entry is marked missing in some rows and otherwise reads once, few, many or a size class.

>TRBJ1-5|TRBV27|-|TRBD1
CASSPGQGYSNQPQHF
TGTGCCAGCAGTCCGGGACAGGGGTATAGCAATCAGCCCCAGCATTTT
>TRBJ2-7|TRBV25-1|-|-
CASLGDGRTYEQYF
TGTGCCAGCCTTGGAGACGGCAGAACCTACGAGCAGTACTTC
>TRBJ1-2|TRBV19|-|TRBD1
CASSTERTGYGYTF
TGTGCCAGTAGTACGGAACGGACAGGGTATGGCTACACCTTC
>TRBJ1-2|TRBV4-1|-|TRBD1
CASSQVTGGMLSYGYTF
TGCGCCAGCAGCCAAGTGACAGGGGGGATGCTCTCCTATGGCTACACCTTC
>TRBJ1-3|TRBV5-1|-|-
CASSETNSGNTIYF
TGCGCCAGCAGCGAAACAAACTCTGGAAACACCATATATTTT
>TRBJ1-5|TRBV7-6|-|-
CASSGQYSNQPQHF
TGTGCCAGCAGCGGACAGTATAGCAATCAGCCCCAGCATTTT
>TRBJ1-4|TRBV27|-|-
CASSNRALNEKLFF
TGTGCCAGCAGTAACAGGGCCCTTAATGAAAAACTGTTTTTT
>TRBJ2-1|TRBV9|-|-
CASSVRHPGDEQFF
TGTGCCAGCAGCGTACGGCACCCGGGGGATGAGCAGTTCTTC
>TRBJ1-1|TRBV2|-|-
CASSVQGMNTEAFF
TGTGCCAGCAGCGTACAGGGCATGAACACTGAAGCTTTCTTT
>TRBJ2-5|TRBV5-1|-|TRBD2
CASSFPGTSGAQETQYF
TGCGCCAGCAGCTTTCCCGGGACTAGCGGGGCACAAGAGACCCAGTACTTC
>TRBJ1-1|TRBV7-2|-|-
CASSKAGTSNTEAFF
TGTGCCAGCAGCAAGGCCGGGACATCGAACACTGAAGCTTTCTTT
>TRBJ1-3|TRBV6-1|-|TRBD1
CASSVTGGNSGNTIYF
TGTGCCAGCAGTGTCACAGGGGGTAACTCTGGAAACACCATATATTTT
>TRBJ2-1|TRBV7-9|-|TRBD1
CASSLDAGGSYNEQFF
TGTGCCAGCAGCTTAGACGCAGGGGGATCCTACAATGAGCAGTTCTTC
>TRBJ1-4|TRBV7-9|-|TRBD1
CASSLVDRVNEKLFF
TGTGCCAGCAGCTTAGTGGACAGGGTTAATGAAAAACTGTTTTTT
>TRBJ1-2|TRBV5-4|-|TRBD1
CASSMGQLIYGYTF
TGTGCCAGCAGCATGGGACAGTTGATCTATGGCTACACCTTC
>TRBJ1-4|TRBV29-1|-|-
CSVEAETSEKLFF
TGCAGCGTTGAGGCAGAGACTAGCGAAAAACTGTTTTTT
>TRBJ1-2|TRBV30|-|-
CAWRTGGTEYRYGYTF
TGTGCCTGGAGAACGGGGGGGACGGAGTATCGCTATGGCTACACCTTC
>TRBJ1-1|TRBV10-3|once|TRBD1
CAISEQGARKGTEAFF
TGTGCCATCAGTGAGCAGGGGGCGCGGAAGGGCACTGAAGCTTTCTTT
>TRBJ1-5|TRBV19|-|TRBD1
CASSIRGRGQPQHF
TGTGCCAGTAGTATCAGGGGGCGAGGTCAGCCCCAGCATTTT
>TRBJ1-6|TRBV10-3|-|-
CALQQGSPLHF
TGTGCCCTACAGCAAGGATCACCCCTCCACTTT
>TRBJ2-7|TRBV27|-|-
CASSPRGDSTYEQYF
TGTGCCAGCAGTCCCCGCGGGGACAGCACCTACGAGCAGTACTTC
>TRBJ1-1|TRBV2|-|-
CASRTGLNTEAFF
TGTGCCAGCCGGACTGGATTGAACACTGAAGCTTTCTTT
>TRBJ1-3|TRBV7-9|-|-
CASSAPGHFSGNTIYF
TGTGCCAGCAGCGCACCCGGACATTTCTCTGGAAACACCATATATTTT
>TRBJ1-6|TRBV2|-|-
CASSEEAGRHSPLHF
TGTGCCAGCAGTGAAGAGGCAGGGAGGCATTCACCCCTCCACTTT
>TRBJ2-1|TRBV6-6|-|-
CASTSGTYNEQFF
TGTGCCAGTACCAGCGGGACATACAATGAGCAGTTCTTC
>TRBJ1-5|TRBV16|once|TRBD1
CASSQSSQGDQPQHF
TGTGCCAGCAGCCAATCTAGTCAGGGGGATCAGCCCCAGCATTTT
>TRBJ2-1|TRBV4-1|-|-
CASSRTESSYNEQFF
TGCGCCAGCAGCCGGACAGAAAGCTCCTACAATGAGCAGTTCTTC
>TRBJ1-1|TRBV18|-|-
CASSLRDSNTEAFF
TGTGCCAGCTCACTTCGGGACTCGAACACTGAAGCTTTCTTT
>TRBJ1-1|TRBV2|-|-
CASSEDTGSRTEAFF
TGTGCCAGCAGTGAAGATACAGGGTCTCGAACTGAAGCTTTCTTT
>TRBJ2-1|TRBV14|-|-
CASSQVALALYNEQFF
TGTGCCAGCAGCCAAGTCGCCCTAGCGCTGTACAATGAGCAGTTCTTC
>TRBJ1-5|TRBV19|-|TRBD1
CASRPTGGSNQPQHF
TGTGCCAGTAGGCCCACAGGGGGAAGCAATCAGCCCCAGCATTTT
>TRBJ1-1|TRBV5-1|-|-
CASSLGGNTEAFF
TGCGCCAGCAGCTTGGGCGGGAACACTGAAGCTTTCTTT
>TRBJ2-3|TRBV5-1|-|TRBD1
CASSQGQGTDTQYF
TGCGCCAGCAGCCAAGGACAGGGCACAGATACGCAGTATTTT
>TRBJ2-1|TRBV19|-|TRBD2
CASSRAGGVDEQFF
TGTGCCAGTAGTCGTGCGGGAGGGGTCGATGAGCAGTTCTTC
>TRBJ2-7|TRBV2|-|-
CASSEDRVTYEQYF
TGTGCCAGCAGTGAAGACAGGGTAACCTACGAGCAGTACTTC
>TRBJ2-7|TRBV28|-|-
CASSLVGGEQYF
TGTGCCAGCAGTTTAGTGGGGGGCGAGCAGTACTTC
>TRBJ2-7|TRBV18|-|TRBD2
CASSPSQGLAGDAQYF
TGTGCCAGCTCACCTAGCCAGGGTCTAGCGGGGGACGCGCAGTACTTC
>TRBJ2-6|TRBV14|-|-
CASSQAMGGVGGANVLTF
TGTGCCAGCAGCCAAGCCATGGGGGGAGTCGGTGGGGCCAACGTCCTGACTTTC
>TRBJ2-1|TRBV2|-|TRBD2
CASRGTSGRVDEQFF
TGTGCCAGCAGGGGGACTAGCGGGAGGGTGGATGAGCAGTTCTTC
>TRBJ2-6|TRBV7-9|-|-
CSSSSVGANVLTF
TGTTCCAGCAGCTCCGTCGGGGCCAACGTCCTGACTTTC
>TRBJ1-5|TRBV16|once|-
CASSQSGQGNQPQHF
TGTGCCAGCAGCCAATCGGGGCAGGGCAATCAGCCCCAGCATTTT